What follows are 17 T cell receptor beta chains derived from one specimen sequenced in a study of T cell repertoires in cytomegalovirus infection. These receptors have no known antigen. TCRdb ran MiXCR on the reads and lists one entry per CDR3 protein. The sample consists of 830,000 or so distinct CDR3 sequences, less than 35% of them appearing once. The source material was cultured CD8+ T cells from PBMCs, sampled from culture after CMV antigen stimulation. Receptors originate from a human donor in good health (CMV status not recorded). Some clones in this sample may be carry-over from other donors' samples.

The V and J genes are TRBV6-2 or TRBV6-3 and TRBJ1-1; weak D call: TRBD1 (6 bases). CDR1 is MNHEY, CDR2 SVGEGT, per germline. The CDR3 extends over 14 amino acids. Deletions cut 8 bases from V and 0 bases from J, with 13 bases between. CDR3 DNA: TGTGCCAGCTCCATTACAGGGATGAACACTGAAGCTTTCTTT. It codes for CASSITGMNTEAFF.

The V and J genes are TRBV5-6 and TRBJ2-5, with D perhaps TRBD1 (6 bases). The V gene's germline CDR1 is SGHDT and CDR2 YYEEEE. V gave up 2 bases and J gave up 0 bases, with 26 bases separating them. The CDR3 is made up of 20 amino acids. The CDR3 reads CASSFLGLHVGGAYQETQYF. The CDR3 DNA sequence: TGTGCCAGCAGCTTTCTTGGTTTGCACGTTGGGGGCGCCTACCAAGAGACCCAGTACTTC.

This sequence joins TRBV2 and TRBJ1-1; D perhaps matches TRBD1 (6 bases). This CDR3 region has 19 residues. Deletions cut 0 bases from V and 0 bases from J, with 20 bases between. Germline loops: CDR1 SNHLY, CDR2 FYNNEI. The CDR3 nucleotides read TGTGCCAGCAGTGAAGCGGGGGGGCAGCCGTATCCATTGAACACTGAAGCTTTCTTT. Protein product: CASSEAGGQPYPLNTEAFF.

On this clonotype: This may come from a read error, since a much larger clone is one base off. V is TRBV7-2 and J is TRBJ1-5, with D possibly being TRBD1 (5 bases). CDR1 is SGHTA, CDR2 FQGNSA, per germline. The CDR3 is 14 residues long. This CDR3 reads CASGLEGFNQPQHF. For the CDR3, the DNA is TGTGCCAGCGGCTTAGAGGGGTTCAATCAGCCCCAGCATTTT.

The chain joins TRBV3-1 to TRBJ2-5; D is unresolved. V shed 0 bases and J shed 4 bases, with 6 bases lying between them. Germline V gives CDR1 LGHDT, CDR2 YNNKEL (reference sequence). The length of the CDR3 is 13 residues. This CDR3 reads CASSQEGRETQYF. The CDR3 DNA is TGTGCCAGCAGCCAAGAAGGTAGAGAGACCCAGTACTTC.

This clonotype came up a few times. This chain uses TRBV5-5 with TRBJ2-7, with D possibly matching TRBD2 (5 bases). This CDR3 has 13 residues. With 5 bases removed from V and 4 bases from J, the gap between germline ends came to 13 bases. The germline CDR1 and CDR2 sequences are SGHKS and YYEKEE (reference sequence). The CDR3 loop is CASSLWPGYEQYV. DNA of the CDR3: TGTGCCAGCAGTCTATGGCCGGGGTACGAGCAGTACGTC.

There are many counts of this clonotype. The chain links TRBV7-2 to TRBJ1-1; 7 bases align to TRBD1. The CDR3 is made up of 14 amino acids. The ends lost 6 bases at V and 1 base at J; junction bases unmatched: 5. CDR1 and CDR2 from the germline V gene are SGHTA and FQGNSA. In nucleotides, the CDR3 is TGTGCCAGCAGTTTCAACAGGGGGAACACTGAAGCTTTCTTT. Its translation is CASSFNRGNTEAFF.

On this clonotype itself: This may come from a read error, since a much larger clone is one base off. The chain combines TRBV7-2 with TRBJ2-5; 7 nucleotides line up with TRBD2. Germline loops: CDR1 SGHTA, CDR2 FQGNSA. The CDR3 loop spans 15 amino acids. CDR3 in amino acids: CVSSTGTTSQETQYF. The DNA of the CDR3 is TGTGTCAGCAGCACGGGGACTACTTCCCAAGAGACCCAGTACTTC. The whole variable domain, remainder taken from reference TRBV7-2 and TRBJ2-5, is GAGVSQSPSNKVTEKGKDVELRCDPISGHTALYWYRQSLGQGLEFLIYFQGNSAPDKSGLPSDRFSAERTGGSVSTLTIQRTQQEDSAVYLCVSSTGTTSQETQYFGPGTRLLVL.

This clonotype was counted many times. This chain joins TRBV20-1 and TRBJ2-1; TRBD1 is a possible D gene (7 bases). Trimming removed 3 bases at V and 0 bases at J, with 21 bases between. The V gene's germline CDR1 is DFQATT and CDR2 SNEGSKA (reference sequence). The CDR3 extends over 18 amino acids. CDR3 loop: CSASAQGVAESSYNEQFF. In DNA, the CDR3 is TGCAGTGCTAGTGCTCAGGGGGTAGCGGAAAGCTCCTACAATGAGCAGTTCTTC.

The CDR3 sequence: CASSATGKNIQYF. The CDR3 DNA reads as TGTGCCAGCAGTGCGACAGGAAAAAACATTCAGTACTTC. The V and J genes are TRBV6-6 and TRBJ2-4; weak D call: TRBD1 (6 bases). V was cut by 5 bases and J by 4 bases, with 9 bases left in between. The CDR3 loop spans 13 amino acids. Germline V CDR1 and CDR2: MNHNY, SVGAGI (reference sequence).

The chain couples TRBV4-2 to TRBJ2-5; 9 bases align to TRBD2. V trimming: 2 bases; J trimming: 4 bases; junction bases outside the gene matches: 5. Germline CDR1 and CDR2: LGHNA and YNFKEQ. This CDR3 region has 15 residues. The CDR3 reads CASSQKAGGRETQYF. CDR3 sequence (DNA): TGTGCCAGCAGCCAAAAAGCGGGGGGCCGAGAGACCCAGTACTTC.

The CDR3 sequence: CSARGQVRDQPQHF. CDR3 nucleotide sequence: TGCAGTGCTAGAGGACAGGTGAGGGATCAGCCCCAGCATTTT. J is TRBJ1-5 and V is TRBV20-1; tentative D call: TRBD1 (6 bases). There are 14 residues in the CDR3. V lost 1 base and J lost 5, with 12 bases in between. Germline CDR1 and CDR2: DFQATT and SNEGSKA (reference sequence).

The sample holds a few counts of this clonotype. This chain connects TRBV7-9 to TRBJ2-7, with D perhaps matching TRBD1 (5 bases). The germline V and J ends were trimmed by 1 base and 4 bases, with 8 bases remaining between them. The CDR3 has 13 residues. Germline V gives CDR1 SEHNR, CDR2 FQNEAQ (reference sequence). The CDR3 loop reads CASSLGGKYEQYF. The CDR3 DNA follows: TGTGCCAGCAGCTTAGGGGGCAAGTACGAGCAGTACTTC.

The chain employs TRBV4-1 and TRBJ2-5, with no clear D. The length of the CDR3 is 14 residues. Trimming stripped 4 bases from V and 2 bases from J, with 11 bases between. The V gene's germline CDR1 is MGHRA and CDR2 YSYEKL. CDR3 amino acids: CASSPYPKQETQYF. The CDR3 nucleotides read TGCGCCAGCAGCCCATACCCAAAGCAAGAGACCCAGTACTTC.

The CDR3 loop reads CASINAGNLYQETQYF. The CDR3 DNA is TGTGCCAGCATTAACGCAGGGAATCTATACCAAGAGACCCAGTACTTC. The chain recombines TRBV28 with TRBJ2-5, with D perhaps matching TRBD1 (5 bases). Trimming shortened V by 7 bases and J by 0 bases, and 18 bases separated the two germline ends. The CDR3 sequence is 16 residues long. Germline CDR1 is MDHEN and CDR2 is SYDVKM.

The genes are TRBV27 and TRBJ2-1, with 9 positions matching TRBD1. Germline V CDR1 and CDR2: MNHEY, SMNVEV (reference sequence). The junction had 11 bases not matched to a gene; V was cut back by 4 bases and J by 4 bases. The CDR3 has 17 amino acids. Here the CDR3 DNA reads TGTGCCAGCAGTTCGGTGACAGGGGGTAATTTTTACAATGAGCAGTTCTTC. It yields the protein CASSSVTGGNFYNEQFF.

CDR3 residues: CASGLVRGEQFF. In DNA form, the CDR3 reads TGTGCTAGTGGTTTGGTAAGGGGTGAGCAGTTCTTC. The chain carries TRBV12-5 and TRBJ2-1; D might be TRBD1 (5 bases). This CDR3 is 12 amino acids long. V was clipped by 0 bases and J by 9 bases, with 6 bases between them. From germline, CDR1 is LGHNT and CDR2 FRNRAP.